This note documents a single T cell receptor (beta chain) sequence. Here immunoSEQ multiplex PCR was the method, and the copy in TCRdb shows in-frame clones only, minus some. The data show about 120,000 clones, 80% to 90% seen once. This record belongs to a study of control samples from healthy donors and cancer patients. The junction had 5 bases not matched to a gene; V was cut back by 1 base and J by 5 bases. CDR1 is SGHRS, CDR2 YFSETQ, per germline. CDR3 length: 14 amino acids. The sequencing sample was made of blood. The sequence was obtained from a man in his 60s in good health. This chain joins TRBV5-1 and TRBJ1-1, with 7 bases that match TRBD1. This CDR3 is CASSLSTGDTEAFF. Here the CDR3 DNA reads TGCGCCAGCAGCTTGTCTACAGGGGATACTGAAGCTTTCTTT.